Given below is one T cell receptor (beta chain) in context. The source of the sample is a study of blood T cell repertoires in COVID-19. At the level of the study: Samples taken during acute and convalescent COVID-19 were collected in the United States, Italy and Spain. PBMCs, B-cell-depleted T cells, or T cells were the source of the cDNA or gDNA that made up the material.

Per the authors' pipeline: Cell counts per sample came from amplifying reference gene primers. Assay used: immunoSEQ multiplex PCR; TCRdb lists only in-frame clones, some missing. The V and J calls and clone size were taken over from that table, and D and trimming were inferred from the DNA. The sample consists of approximately 210,000 clones, approximately 87% of them appearing once. The junction had 10 bases not matched to a gene; V was cut back by 4 bases and J by 6 bases. The CDR3 totals 15 residues. Germline assignment: CDR1 SGHNT and CDR2 YYREEE (reference sequence). The sequence was collected from a woman aged 70-85 years with active or convalescent COVID-19. This chain links TRBV5-4 with TRBJ2-3, with 8 bases lining up with TRBD2. Input material: peripheral blood. CDR3 amino acids: CASSGTSGSWDTQYF. For the CDR3, the DNA is TGTGCCAGCAGCGGAACCAGCGGGAGCTGGGATACGCAGTATTTT. Combining the CDR3 with reference TRBV5-4 and TRBJ2-3 gives the whole variable domain ETGVTQSPTHLIKTRGQQVTLRCSSQSGHNTVSWYQQALGQGPQFIFQYYREEENGRGNFPPRFSGLQFPNYSSELNVNALELDDSALYLCASSGTSGSWDTQYFGPGTRLTVL.